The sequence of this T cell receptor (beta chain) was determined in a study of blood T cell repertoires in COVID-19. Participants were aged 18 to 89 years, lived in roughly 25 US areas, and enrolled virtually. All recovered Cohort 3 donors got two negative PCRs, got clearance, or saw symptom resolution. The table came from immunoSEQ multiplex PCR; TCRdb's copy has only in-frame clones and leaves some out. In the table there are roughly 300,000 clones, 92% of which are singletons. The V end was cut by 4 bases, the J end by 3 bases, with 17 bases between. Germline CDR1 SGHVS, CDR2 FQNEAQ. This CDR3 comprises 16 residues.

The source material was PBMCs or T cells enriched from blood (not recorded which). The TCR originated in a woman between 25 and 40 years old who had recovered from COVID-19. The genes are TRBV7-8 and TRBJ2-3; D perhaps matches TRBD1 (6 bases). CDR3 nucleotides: TGTGCCAGCAGCTCCTTAGGGGGTAAAAGTACAGATACGCAGTATTTT. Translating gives CASSSLGGKSTDTQYF.